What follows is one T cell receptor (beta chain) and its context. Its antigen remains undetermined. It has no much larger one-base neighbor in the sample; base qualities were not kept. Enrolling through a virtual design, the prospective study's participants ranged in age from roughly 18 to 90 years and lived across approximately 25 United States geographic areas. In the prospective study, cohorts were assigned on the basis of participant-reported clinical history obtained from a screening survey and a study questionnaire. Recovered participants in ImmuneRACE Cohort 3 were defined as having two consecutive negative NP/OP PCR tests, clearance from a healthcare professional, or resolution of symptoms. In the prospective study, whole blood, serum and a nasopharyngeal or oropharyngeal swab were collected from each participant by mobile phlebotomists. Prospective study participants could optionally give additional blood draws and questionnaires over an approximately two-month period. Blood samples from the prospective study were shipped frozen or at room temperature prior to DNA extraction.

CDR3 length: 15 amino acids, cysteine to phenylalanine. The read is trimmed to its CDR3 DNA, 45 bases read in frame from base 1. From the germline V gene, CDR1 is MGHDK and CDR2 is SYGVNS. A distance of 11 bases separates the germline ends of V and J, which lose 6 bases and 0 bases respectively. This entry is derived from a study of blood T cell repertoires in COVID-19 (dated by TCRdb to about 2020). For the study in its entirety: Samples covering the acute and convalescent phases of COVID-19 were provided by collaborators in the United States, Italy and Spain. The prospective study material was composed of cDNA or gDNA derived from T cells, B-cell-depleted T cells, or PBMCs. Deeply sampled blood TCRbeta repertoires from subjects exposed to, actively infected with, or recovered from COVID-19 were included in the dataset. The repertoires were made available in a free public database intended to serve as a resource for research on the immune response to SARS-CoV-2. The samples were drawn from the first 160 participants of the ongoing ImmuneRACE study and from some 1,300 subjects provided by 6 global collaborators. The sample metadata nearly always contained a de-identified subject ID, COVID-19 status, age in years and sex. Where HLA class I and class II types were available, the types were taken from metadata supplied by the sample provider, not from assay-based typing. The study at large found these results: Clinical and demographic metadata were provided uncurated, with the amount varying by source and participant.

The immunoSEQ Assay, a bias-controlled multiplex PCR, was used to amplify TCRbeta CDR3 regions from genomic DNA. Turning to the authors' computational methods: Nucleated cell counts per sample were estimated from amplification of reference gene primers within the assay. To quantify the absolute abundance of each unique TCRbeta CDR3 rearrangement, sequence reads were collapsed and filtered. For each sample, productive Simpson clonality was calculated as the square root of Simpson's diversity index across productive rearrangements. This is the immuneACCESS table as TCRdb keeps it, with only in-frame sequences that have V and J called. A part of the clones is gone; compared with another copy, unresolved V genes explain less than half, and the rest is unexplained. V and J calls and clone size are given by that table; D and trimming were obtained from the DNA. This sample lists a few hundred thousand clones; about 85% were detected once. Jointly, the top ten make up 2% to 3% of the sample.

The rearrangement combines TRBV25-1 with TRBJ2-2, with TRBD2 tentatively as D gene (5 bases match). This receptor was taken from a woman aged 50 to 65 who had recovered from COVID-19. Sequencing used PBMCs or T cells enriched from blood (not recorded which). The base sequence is TGTGCCAGCAGCTGGAGCGGAACGAACACCGGGGAGCTGTTTTTT. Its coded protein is CASSWSGTNTGELFF.